These T cell receptor beta chains were read from a single sample in a study of OX40 agonist ivuxolimab in advanced cancers. TCRdb's table, derived via immunoSEQ multiplex PCR, lists solely in-frame clones and lacks some. This table has around 26,000 clones, 81% appearing once. The sample was CD4+ or CD8+ T cells sorted from blood, taken in a trial of the OX40 agonist ivuxolimab. The source is an adult with an advanced solid tumor such as melanoma, head and neck, liver or kidney cancer. Each CDR3 is given with its conserved first and last residue. The size entry is marked missing in some rows and otherwise reads once, few, many or a size class.

cdr3_length | v_call | clone_size | cdr3_aa
15 | TRBV2 | few | CASSDPAGRYNEQFF
15 | TRBV23-1 | NA | CASSQTGVRNQPQHF
15 | TRBV28 | NA | CASSLARSSYNEQFF
16 | TRBV6-6 | NA | CASSYSTVSLSTEAFF
15 | TRBV9 | NA | CASSVGLAGIYEQYF
14 | TRBV7-8 | NA | CASSLGGRAYEQYF
14 | TRBV7-9 | NA | CASSLDPYFYEQYF
15 | TRBV5-1 | NA | CASSLGQVGNTEAFF
14 | TRBV15 | NA | CATSRDRGNTEAFF
13 | TRBV7-9 | NA | CASSSAVAGELFF